This T cell receptor beta chain originates from a study of T cell clones after liver transplantation. Study overall: TCRbeta sequencing after a pre-transplant mixed lymphocyte reaction identified graft-donor-reactive clones, later tracked in post-transplant blood. Subjects received no induction therapy and standard immunosuppression until randomization at 12-24 months post-transplant.

The germline CDR1 and CDR2 sequences are SGHAT and FQNNGV. The CDR3 spans 16 residues. J lost 4 bases, V lost 4 bases, and 8 bases had no gene match. Sequencing was performed with immunoSEQ multiplex PCR; in TCRdb, only in-frame clones are kept and a portion is missing. Of nearly 55,000 clones listed, about 88% are singletons. The source was CD4+ T cells from blood, collected before liver transplant. V is TRBV11-2 and J is TRBJ2-3, with 10 bases lining up with TRBD2. The TCR comes from a human donor who received a liver transplant. DNA for the CDR3: TGTGCCAGCAGCTCCCTAGCGGGAGTAAGGGCAGATACGCAGTATTTT. This sequence encodes CASSSLAGVRADTQYF.